The TCR beta chain described here comes from a study of response to subunit inactivated influenza vaccine. Via MiXCR, TCRdb re-called the RT-PCR reads, giving one row per CDR3 protein. The sample lists under 950,000 distinct CDR3 sequences; around 20% were seen once. This clonotype was detected a few times. Its antigen is not known. Study-level findings and limits: Authors suggested that a seasonal influenza vaccination recruits few new T cells each time.

Germline lookup yields CDR1 KGHDR and CDR2 SFDVKD. This CDR3 contains 15 residues. V lost 5 bases, J lost 1 base, and 6 bases stayed unmatched. The gene calls are TRBV24-1 and TRBJ2-5; TRBD1 agrees at 7 bases. The source material was PBMCs from blood, sampled roughly 5 days after vaccination. This TCR derives from a man aged 45 to 65 who received an inactivated influenza vaccine. As DNA, the CDR3 is TGTGCCACCAGTGGTGGCAGGGGGTCCCAAGAGACCCAGTACTTC. Residues: CATSGGRGSQETQYF.